This T cell receptor (beta chain) was captured by sequencing in a study of blood T cell repertoires in COVID-19 (dated by TCRdb to about 2020). Regarding the study in general: The collaborator samples originated in the United States, Italy and Spain and spanned the acute and convalescent phases of COVID-19. The prospective study material was composed of cDNA or gDNA derived from T cells, B-cell-depleted T cells, or PBMCs. The repertoires were released in a freely available public database meant as a resource for research on the immune response to SARS-CoV-2. The samples were drawn from the first 160 participants of the ongoing ImmuneRACE study and from 1,254 subjects provided by 6 global collaborators. The dataset comprised deeply sampled blood TCRbeta repertoires from subjects exposed to, actively infected with, or recovered from COVID-19. Nearly every sample came with metadata listing a de-identified subject ID, COVID-19 status, age in years and sex. Where HLA class I and class II types were available, the types were taken from metadata supplied by the sample provider, not from assay-based typing.

In regard to this clone: Its antigen target is currently unknown. One base away there is no much larger clone; base qualities are not given.

The immunoSEQ Assay, a bias-controlled multiplex PCR, was used to amplify TCRbeta CDR3 regions from genomic DNA. In the original analysis: Nucleated cell counts per sample were estimated from amplification of reference gene primers within the assay. To quantify the absolute abundance of each unique TCRbeta CDR3 rearrangement, sequence reads were collapsed and filtered. For each sample, productive Simpson clonality was calculated by taking the square root of Simpson's diversity index across productive rearrangements. Not all clones reach the TCRdb copy of this immuneACCESS table, which keeps in-frame sequences only. Checked studies attribute under half of the gap to unresolved V genes and leave the rest unexplained. V, J and clone size reflect that table, while D and trimming were determined from the DNA. The sample table records a few hundred thousand clones; 82% of these occur just once. The ten most abundant clones make up roughly 3.5% of the sample.

Inclusive of the bounding cysteine and phenylalanine, the CDR3 is 15 residues long. The only DNA kept is the CDR3, 45 bases in frame from the first base. The V and J ends are trimmed by 0 bases and 1 base, leaving 10 bases between them. Overall study outcomes, separate from this receptor: The quantity of clinical and demographic metadata differed by source and by participant and was supplied without curation.

Participants in the prospective study were aged about 18 to 95 years, lived in more than 20 United States geographic areas, and enrolled through a virtual design. In the prospective study, participants were assigned to cohorts based on the clinical history participants reported in a screening survey and a study questionnaire. ImmuneRACE Cohort 3 recovered participants were defined by two consecutive negative NP/OP PCR tests, healthcare professional clearance, or symptom resolution. Each participant in the prospective study had whole blood, serum and a nasopharyngeal or oropharyngeal swab collected by mobile phlebotomists. Over a roughly 2-month period, participants in the prospective study had the option of providing additional blood draws and questionnaires. Prospective study blood samples were shipped either frozen or at room temperature before DNA extraction.

Sample: PBMCs or T cells enriched from blood (not recorded which). The rearrangement joined TRBV5-3 to TRBJ2-5; a weak D assignment points to TRBD1 (6 bases agree). TRBV5-3 is an ORF; its function is uncertain. The source is a woman aged 55 to 70 who had recovered from COVID-19. The CDR3 reads as follows: CARSLGGRPQETQYF. The nucleotide sequence reads TGTGCCAGAAGCTTGGGGGGGCGACCCCAAGAGACCCAGTACTTC.